The next 13 T cell receptor beta chains were all read from a single sample in a study of tumor and adjacent non-tumor tissue in lung cancer. A modified ARM-PCR protocol with three rounds of nested PCR amplified TCRbeta. TCRdb re-derived calls from the multiplex PCR reads in MiXCR, one entry per CDR3 protein. Altogether about 98,000 distinct CDR3 sequences are present, roughly 80% being singletons, with the ten largest covering roughly 33%. No cell sorting was done before RNA was extracted from the tissue. This non-tumor lung sample came from over 3 cm beyond the tumor edge. What was sequenced was distant non-tumor lung tissue. The receptors derive from a man in his sixties with small cell lung cancer.

This clonotype has only a few counts. The gene calls are TRBV21-1 and TRBJ2-1; TRBD1 is taken as the D call from the table, unchecked against the DNA. TRBV21-1 is deemed a pseudogene. This CDR3 is 15 amino acids long. For the CDR3, the DNA is TGTGCCAGCAGCGCGAGCCCCGAGCTCAACAATAAGCAGTTCTTC. Amino acids: CASSASPELNNKQFF.

This rearrangement joins TRBV28 to TRBJ1-1; the match to TRBD1 covers 9 bases. V gave up 6 bases and J gave up 3 bases; unmatched junction bases: 8. The CDR3 totals 15 residues. Germline V gene lookup returns CDR1 MDHEN and CDR2 SYDVKM. The CDR3 DNA follows: TGTGCCAGCAGGCCAACAGGGGGCCAAGACACTGAAGCTTTCTTT. Its translation is CASRPTGGQDTEAFF.

For this clonotype: A junction boundary mismatches the germline segment, possibly from a read error. The chain has TRBV29-1 and TRBJ2-1, with D possibly matching TRBD2 (6 bases). Germline V gives CDR1 SQVTM, CDR2 ANQGSEA. This CDR3 region has 16 residues. DNA of the CDR3: TGCAGCTTTGAAGTTGGCGGGGTAATCTCCTACAATGAACAGTTCTTC. Protein: CSFEVGGVISYNEQFF.

This clonotype has just one count. An end of the junction differs from the germline gene, which may be a read error. This chain uses TRBV6-6 with TRBJ1-1; D gene uncertain. The CDR3 loop spans 15 amino acids. Germline V gene data show CDR1 as MNHNY and CDR2 as SVGAGI (reference sequence). The CDR3 loop reads CVSTYTRALNTEAFF. The CDR3 DNA reads TGTGTCAGCACTTACACCCGGGCACTGAACACTGAAGCTTTCTTT.

Comment on this clonotype: Sequence at one end of the junction differs from germline and may be a read error. This chain links TRBV10-3 with TRBJ2-5; 9 nucleotides line up with TRBD2. CDR3 length equals 13 residues. The V gene's germline CDR1 is ENHRY and CDR2 SYGVKD. CDR3 residues: CAIIIAGEENQYF. In DNA, the CDR3 is TGCGCCATCATCATAGCGGGAGAGGAGAACCAGTACTTC.

The CDR3: CSVRTGGNKQHV. The CDR3 DNA sequence: TGCAGCGTACGGACCGGGGGAAACAAGCAGCACGTC. This sequence joins TRBV29-1 and TRBJ2-7; D possibly corresponds to TRBD2 (6 bases). Germline V gene sequence: CDR1 SQVTM, CDR2 ANQGSEA. CDR3 size: 12 residues.

This clonotype occurred many times. The rearrangement joins TRBV5-8 to TRBJ2-3; possible D gene TRBD2, 7 bases. The CDR3 consists of 16 residues. V was cut by 4 bases and J by 4 bases, with 19 bases left in between. In germline, CDR1 is SGHTS, CDR2 YDEGEE. Here the CDR3 DNA reads TGTGCCAGCAGCGATGGGGGGGGGCCCCCCGCAGATACGCAGTATTTT. It codes for CASSDGGGPPADTQYF.

The CDR3 reads CASTIGGFGHGYTF. CDR3 in DNA: TGTGCCAGCACCATAGGGGGGTTTGGTCATGGCTACACCTTC. The chain carries TRBV11-2 and TRBJ1-2, with D possibly TRBD1 on 6 matching bases. Per the germline V gene, CDR1 is SGHAT and CDR2 is FQNNGV. V was trimmed by 7 bases and J by 6 bases, leaving 18 bases between them. The CDR3 loop spans 14 amino acids.

Comments on this clonotype: One junction end disagrees with the germline gene, perhaps due to a read error. The chain uses TRBV12-3 or TRBV12-4 and TRBJ2-5, with 8 nucleotides matching TRBD1. CDR3 length: 14 residues. This CDR3 reads CATCLMDREDTQYF. In nucleotides, the CDR3 is TGTGCCACCTGTTTAATGGACAGGGAAGATACCCAGTACTTC.

About this clonotype itself: A read error may account for a junction end that differs from germline. This sequence joins TRBV4-1 and TRBJ1-6; D gene unclear. The germline V gene encodes CDR1 MGHRA and CDR2 YSYEKL. The CDR3 covers 12 residues. The CDR3 loop is CASSLDNSPLHF. CDR3 nucleotide sequence: TGCGCCAGCAGCTTAGATAATTCACCCCTCCATTTT.

With respect to this clonotype: The junction does not match germline at one end; this may be a read error. V is TRBV11-1 and J is TRBJ2-1, with D unresolved. The CDR3 is 15 amino acids. Per the germline V gene, CDR1 is SGHAT and CDR2 is FQDESV (reference sequence). This CDR3 is CASTSERTTYNKQFF. The CDR3 DNA reads TGTGCCAGCACCTCAGAGAGGACGACCTACAATAAGCAGTTCTTC.

This chain connects TRBV6-5 to TRBJ2-5, with TRBD2 as a possible D gene (6 bases). This CDR3 has 15 amino acids. In germline, CDR1 is MNHEY, CDR2 SVGAGI. The CDR3 spells CDNRSAGLGEETQYF. CDR3 DNA sequence: TGTGACAACAGGTCCGCGGGACTTGGGGAAGAGACCCAGTACTTC.

Notes on this clonotype: This may be a read error, as it is one base from a much larger clone. J is TRBJ2-1 and V is TRBV12-3 or TRBV12-4; TRBD2 matches at 9 bases. The CDR3 length is 16 residues. J was trimmed by 4 bases and V by 6 bases; bases with no gene match: 10. CDR3 amino acids: CASSTRVAGVYNEQFF. The DNA of the CDR3 is TGTGCCAGCAGCACCAGAGTAGCGGGAGTTTACAATGAGCAGTTCTTC.